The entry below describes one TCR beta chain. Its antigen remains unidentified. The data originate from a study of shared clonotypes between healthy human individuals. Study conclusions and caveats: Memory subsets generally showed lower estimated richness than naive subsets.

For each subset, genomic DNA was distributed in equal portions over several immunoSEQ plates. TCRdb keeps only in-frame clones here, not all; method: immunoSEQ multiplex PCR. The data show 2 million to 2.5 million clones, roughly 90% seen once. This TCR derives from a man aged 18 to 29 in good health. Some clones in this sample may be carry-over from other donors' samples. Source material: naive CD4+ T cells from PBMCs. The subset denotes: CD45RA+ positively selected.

The CDR3 bases are TGTGCCAGCAAGGCCCGAGGGGGCGGCACTGAAGCTTTCTTT. As protein: CASKARGGGTEAFF. V and J are TRBV28 and TRBJ1-1; 7 bases are shared with TRBD1. This CDR3 spans 14 amino acids. Germline CDR1 and CDR2: MDHEN and SYDVKM. Unmatched junction bases numbered 9, after V lost 7 bases and J lost 4 bases.